This T cell receptor (beta chain) derives from a study of T cell responses to AZD1222 COVID-19 vaccine. Findings and limits, study-wide: In the spike-specific TCR repertoire, nearly half reportedly target unmutated variant regions.

Per germline, CDR1 LGHDT and CDR2 YNNKEL (reference sequence). The CDR3 totals 14 residues. V was pared by 2 bases and J by 5 bases, with 12 bases between. On this clone itself: Antigen unknown.

Assay: immunoSEQ multiplex PCR; the TCRdb copy retains only in-frame clones and omits some. The sample holds some 130,000 clones, 75% to 90% seen once. The sequencing here drew on peripheral blood, taken on day 0 of AZD1222 vaccination. The chain has TRBV3-1 (or the pseudogene TRBV3-2) and TRBJ2-5; D might be TRBD1 (6 bases). This clonotype was obtained from an adult in good health. CDR3 coding DNA: TGTGCCAGCAGCCAACGGACAGCTCAGGAGACCCAGTACTTC. Protein product: CASSQRTAQETQYF.